This TCR beta chain was observed in a study of T cell responses to AZD1222 COVID-19 vaccine. Generated by immunoSEQ multiplex PCR, the TCRdb table keeps only in-frame clones and is missing some. The data show 150,000 or so clones, with 90% to 95% seen just once and about 0.64% held by the top ten. The CDR3 loop spans 18 amino acids. Trimming stripped 5 bases from V and 0 bases from J, with 20 bases between. Germline-derived CDR1 and CDR2 are SGHTA and FQGNSA. The sequencing used peripheral blood, collected on day 0 of AZD1222 vaccination. The J gene is TRBJ1-5, the V gene TRBV7-2; D is perhaps TRBD1 (5 bases). The clonotype originates from an adult in good health. DNA for the CDR3: TGTGCCAGCAGCCTAAAGACACCCGGGACGGCTAGCAATCAGCCCCAGCATTTT. Its protein is CASSLKTPGTASNQPQHF.